A single TCR beta chain is shown here with its context. Its matching antigen is unknown. The protocol was immunoSEQ multiplex PCR, while the TCRdb copy is restricted to in-frame clones and leaves out a portion. The table includes approximately 170,000 clones, 92% detected once. This entry belongs to a study of T cell responses to AZD1222 COVID-19 vaccine. Study-wide points: Donors, mostly white British, included more females; clonal diversity was possibly underestimated.

CDR3 size: 14 residues. Trimming shortened V by 4 bases and J by 7 bases, and 19 bases separated the two germline ends. Germline V gene data show CDR1 as GTSNPN and CDR2 as SVGIG (reference sequence). The receptor's source is an adult who received the AZD1222 COVID-19 vaccine. This sample comprised peripheral blood, obtained 28 days after the second AZD1222 dose. The chain links TRBV30 to TRBJ1-1; D uncertain. The CDR3 region has the DNA TGTGCCTGGACCCCAGCCAAGATGCCTTTTGAAGCTTTCTTT. Residues: CAWTPAKMPFEAFF.